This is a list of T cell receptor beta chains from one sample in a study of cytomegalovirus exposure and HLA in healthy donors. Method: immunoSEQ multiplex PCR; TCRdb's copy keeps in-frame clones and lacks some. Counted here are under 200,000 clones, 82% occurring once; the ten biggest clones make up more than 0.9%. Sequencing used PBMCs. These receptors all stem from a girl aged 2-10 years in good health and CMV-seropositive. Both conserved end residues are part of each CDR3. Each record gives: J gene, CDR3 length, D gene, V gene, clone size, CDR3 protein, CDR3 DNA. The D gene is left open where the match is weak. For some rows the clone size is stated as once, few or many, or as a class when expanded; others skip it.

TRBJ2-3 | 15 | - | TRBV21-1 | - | CASSKAGGFGDTQYF | TGTGCCAGCAGCAAAGCGGGGGGGTTCGGGGATACGCAGTATTTT
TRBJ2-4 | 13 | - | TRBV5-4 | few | CASSFGDTNIQYF | TGTGCCAGCAGCTTCGGGGATACAAACATTCAGTACTTC
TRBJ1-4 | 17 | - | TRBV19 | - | CASSSQPSREGAEKLFF | TGTGCCAGTAGCAGCCAGCCGTCTAGGGAAGGGGCTGAAAAACTGTTTTTT
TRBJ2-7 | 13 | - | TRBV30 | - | CAFEGLHSYEQYF | TGTGCCTTTGAGGGACTCCACTCCTACGAGCAGTACTTC
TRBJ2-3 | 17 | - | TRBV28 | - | CASRDVGLEAGTDTQYF | TGTGCCAGCAGGGATGTGGGTCTAGAGGCGGGCACAGATACGCAGTATTTT
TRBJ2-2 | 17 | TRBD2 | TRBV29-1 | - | CSVEDRLASVNTGELFF | TGCAGCGTTGAAGATCGACTAGCATCCGTTAACACCGGGGAGCTGTTTTTT
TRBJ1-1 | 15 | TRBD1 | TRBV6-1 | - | CASSVLDRANTEAFF | TGTGCCAGCAGTGTTTTGGACAGGGCGAACACTGAAGCTTTCTTT
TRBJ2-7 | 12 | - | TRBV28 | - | CASTGGSYEQYF | TGTGCCAGCACCGGGGGCTCCTACGAGCAGTACTTC
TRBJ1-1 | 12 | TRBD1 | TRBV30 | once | CALQGASTEAFF | TGTGCCTTACAGGGGGCTAGTACTGAAGCTTTCTTT
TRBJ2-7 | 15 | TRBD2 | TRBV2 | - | CASSDWSGRTGEQYF | TGTGCCAGCAGTGATTGGAGCGGGAGGACAGGCGAGCAGTACTTC
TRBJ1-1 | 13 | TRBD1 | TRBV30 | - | CAWDRGRGTEAFF | TGTGCCTGGGACAGGGGCCGGGGCACTGAAGCTTTCTTT
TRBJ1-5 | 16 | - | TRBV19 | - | CASSTYHDSFNQPQHF | TGTGCCAGTAGTACATACCATGACAGTTTCAATCAGCCCCAGCATTTT
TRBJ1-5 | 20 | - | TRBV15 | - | CATSRDLGKPGPYSNQPQHF | TGTGCCACCAGCAGAGATCTCGGGAAGCCAGGCCCTTATAGCAATCAGCCCCAGCATTTT
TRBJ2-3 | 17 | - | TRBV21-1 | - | CATLRGGAGEEGDTQYF | TGTGCCACCCTCCGGGGGGGAGCGGGAGAGGAGGGCGATACGCAGTATTTT
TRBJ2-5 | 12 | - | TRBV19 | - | CASNGPQETQYF | TGTGCCAGTAACGGTCCCCAAGAGACCCAGTACTTC
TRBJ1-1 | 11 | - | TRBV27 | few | CASVQGFEAFF | TGTGCCAGCGTACAGGGCTTTGAAGCTTTCTTT
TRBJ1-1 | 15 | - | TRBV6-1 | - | CATKAGTAGATEAFF | TGTGCCACCAAAGCCGGGACCGCGGGGGCCACTGAAGCTTTCTTT
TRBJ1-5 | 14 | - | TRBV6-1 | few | CASMEWIGSQPQHF | TGTGCCAGCATGGAATGGATTGGGAGTCAGCCCCAGCATTTT
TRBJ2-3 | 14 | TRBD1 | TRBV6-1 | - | CASRWDRMTDTQYF | TGTGCCAGCAGGTGGGACAGGATGACAGATACGCAGTATTTT
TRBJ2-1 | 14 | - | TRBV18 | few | CASSPMDSYNEQFF | TGTGCCAGCTCACCTATGGACAGTTACAATGAGCAGTTCTTC
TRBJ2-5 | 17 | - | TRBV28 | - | CASSFVNGGGHQETQYF | TGTGCCAGCAGTTTTGTCAATGGAGGGGGCCACCAAGAGACCCAGTACTTC
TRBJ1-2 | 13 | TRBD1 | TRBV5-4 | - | CASSGTVGYGYTF | TGTGCCAGCAGCGGGACAGTTGGCTATGGCTACACCTTC
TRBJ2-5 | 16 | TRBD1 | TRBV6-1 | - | CASSEVLGQGGVAQYF | TGTGCCAGCAGTGAAGTCTTGGGACAGGGTGGTGTGGCCCAGTACTTC
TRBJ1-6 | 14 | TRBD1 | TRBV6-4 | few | CASSEGQGNSPLHF | TGTGCCAGCAGTGAGGGACAGGGGAATTCACCCCTCCACTTT
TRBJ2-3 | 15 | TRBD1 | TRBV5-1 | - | CASSLQGSSTDTQYF | TGCGCCAGCAGTCTACAGGGGAGTAGCACAGATACGCAGTATTTT
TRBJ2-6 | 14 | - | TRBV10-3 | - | CAIRMRTGANVLTF | TGTGCCATCAGGATGAGGACTGGGGCCAACGTCCTGACTTTC
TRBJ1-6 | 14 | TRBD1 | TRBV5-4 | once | CASSLDRGNSPLHF | TGTGCCAGCAGCTTGGACAGGGGAAATTCACCCCTCCACTTT
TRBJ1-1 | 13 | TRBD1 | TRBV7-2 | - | CASSGQGATEAFF | TGTGCCAGCAGCGGACAGGGGGCGACTGAAGCTTTCTTT
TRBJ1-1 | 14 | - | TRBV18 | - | CATRPREGNTEAFF | TGTGCCACCCGCCCACGGGAGGGGAACACTGAAGCTTTCTTT
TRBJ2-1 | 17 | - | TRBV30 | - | CAWSVKGARAPYNEQFF | TGTGCCTGGAGTGTCAAGGGAGCGCGCGCACCCTACAATGAGCAGTTCTTC
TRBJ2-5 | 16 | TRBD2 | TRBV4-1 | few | CASSPRLAGGEETQYF | TGCGCCAGCAGCCCCCGACTAGCGGGAGGGGAAGAGACCCAGTACTTC
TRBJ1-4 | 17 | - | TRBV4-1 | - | CASSQVGVEPLGEKLFF | TGCGCCAGCAGCCAAGTAGGAGTCGAGCCCTTGGGTGAAAAACTGTTTTTT
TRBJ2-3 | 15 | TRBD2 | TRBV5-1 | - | CASSFRRGGADTQYF | TGCGCCAGCAGCTTTCGGCGCGGGGGTGCAGATACGCAGTATTTT
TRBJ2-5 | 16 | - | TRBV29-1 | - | CSVVTYRPGKGETQYF | TGCAGCGTTGTCACCTACCGACCGGGGAAGGGAGAGACCCAGTACTTC
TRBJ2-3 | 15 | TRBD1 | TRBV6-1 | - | CASSAARTGADTQYF | TGTGCCAGCAGTGCAGCGCGGACAGGGGCAGATACGCAGTATTTT
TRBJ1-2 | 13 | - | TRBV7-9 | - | CASSFTVGYGYTF | TGTGCCAGCAGCTTCACGGTCGGCTATGGCTACACCTTC
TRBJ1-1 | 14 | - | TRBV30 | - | CAWSVMLGEGEAFF | TGTGCCTGGAGTGTAATGTTGGGGGAGGGAGAAGCTTTCTTT
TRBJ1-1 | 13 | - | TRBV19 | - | CASRLGENTEAFF | TGTGCCAGTAGATTGGGCGAGAACACTGAAGCTTTCTTT
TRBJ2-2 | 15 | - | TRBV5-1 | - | CASSLLTGDTGELFF | TGCGCCAGCAGCTTGCTGACGGGGGACACCGGGGAGCTGTTTTTT
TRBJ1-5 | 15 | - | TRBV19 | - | CASTYTGNSNQPQHF | TGTGCCAGTACCTATACAGGGAATAGCAATCAGCCCCAGCATTTT
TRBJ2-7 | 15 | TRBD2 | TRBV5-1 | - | CASSSLAGGSYEQYF | TGCGCCAGCAGCTCCTTAGCGGGAGGTTCGTACGAGCAGTACTTC
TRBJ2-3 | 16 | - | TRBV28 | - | CASSVTAPSGTDTQYF | TGTGCCAGCAGTGTGACGGCCCCCTCGGGGACAGATACGCAGTATTTT
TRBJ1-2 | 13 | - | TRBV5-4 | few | CASSFGENYGYTF | TGTGCCAGCAGCTTTGGAGAGAACTATGGCTACACCTTC
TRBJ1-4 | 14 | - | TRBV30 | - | CAWTVTVEFGKLFF | TGTGCCTGGACGGTGACAGTCGAATTTGGAAAACTGTTTTTT
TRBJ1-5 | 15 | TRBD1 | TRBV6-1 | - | CASSPQGRGFSPQHF | TGTGCCAGCAGTCCACAGGGGCGAGGATTCTCGCCCCAGCATTTT